The present TCR beta chain was sequenced within a study of T cells in Graves' hyperthyroidism and ophthalmopathy. The V gene's germline CDR1 is DFQATT and CDR2 SNEGSKA (reference sequence). Trimming cost V 5 bases and J 0 bases; bases outside gene matches: 10. This CDR3 is built from 16 residues. At least ten counts were recorded for this clonotype. Its antigen is still unknown. What was amplified from RNA transcripts were TCR beta CDR3 regions. First-round RT-PCR of the TCR CDR3 relied on the HTBI primer set. TCRdb reprocessed the multiplex PCR reads via MiXCR and lists one record per CDR3 protein. The data hold about 600,000 distinct CDR3 sequences, with 12% to 15% observed a single time. General observations from the study: Ophthalmopathy got predicted by the model a median around six months before its onset.

This sequence was found in a woman under 30 with Graves' ophthalmopathy. The chain recombines TRBV20-1 with TRBJ1-3, with 7 nucleotides matching TRBD1. Sequencing was done on a sample of blood. CDR3 region: CSASPTGTSSGNTIYF. CDR3 DNA: TGCAGTGCTTCACCGACAGGGACAAGCTCTGGAAACACCATATATTTT.